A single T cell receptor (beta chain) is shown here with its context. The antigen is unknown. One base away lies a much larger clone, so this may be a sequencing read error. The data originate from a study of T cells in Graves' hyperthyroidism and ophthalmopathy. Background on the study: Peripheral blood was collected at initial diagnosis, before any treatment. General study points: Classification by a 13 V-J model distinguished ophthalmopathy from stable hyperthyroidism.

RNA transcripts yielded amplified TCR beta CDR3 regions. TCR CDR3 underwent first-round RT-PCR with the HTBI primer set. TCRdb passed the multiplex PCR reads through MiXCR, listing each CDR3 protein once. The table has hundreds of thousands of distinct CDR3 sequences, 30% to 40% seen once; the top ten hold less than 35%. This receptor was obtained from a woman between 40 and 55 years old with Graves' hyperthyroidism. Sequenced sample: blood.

For the CDR3, the DNA is TGTGCCAGTAGCTGGGAGAGCAATCGGCCCCAGCATTTT. This gives the protein CASSWESNRPQHF. The V and J genes are TRBV19 and TRBJ1-5; no clear D. CDR3 length: 13 residues. Germline assignment: CDR1 LNHDA and CDR2 SQIVND (reference sequence).